This TCR beta chain was profiled in a study of cytomegalovirus exposure and HLA in healthy donors. Study-level background: Among the approximately 430 donors who were genotyped, about 80% fell in the genetic ancestry cluster that is associated with self-reported Caucasian donors.

Researchers ran the PCR with 60 Vbeta and 13 Jbeta primers. The table came from immunoSEQ multiplex PCR; TCRdb's copy has only in-frame clones and leaves some out. The data contain 180,000 or so clones, 75% to 85% of them singletons. CDR3 length: 13 amino acids. V trimming: 5 bases; J trimming: 4 bases; junction bases outside the gene matches: 2. Germline V CDR1 and CDR2: GTSNPN, SVGIG (reference sequence). Regarding the study as a whole: An analysis done earlier found most TCR beta V segments productive about 87% or about 30% of the time. In a later analysis, a missense DCLRE1C variant was linked to TCR beta V- and J-gene trimming.

Details on this clone: No antigen is known for it.

The clonotype was recovered from a man between 18 and 29 years old in good health and CMV-seronegative. Sequencing input: PBMCs. This chain joins TRBV30 and TRBJ1-2; 12 nucleotides agree with TRBD1. CDR3 amino acids: CAWGTGGLYGYTF. In DNA form, the CDR3 reads TGTGCCTGGGGGACAGGGGGCCTCTATGGCTACACCTTC.